This T cell receptor (beta chain) was identified during a study of OX40 agonist ivuxolimab in advanced cancers. The V gene's germline CDR1 is SGHRS and CDR2 YFSETQ. This CDR3 has 16 residues. V dropped 0 bases and J dropped 3; count of bases not matched to a gene: 3. Assay used: immunoSEQ multiplex PCR; TCRdb lists only in-frame clones, some missing. The sample has about 90,000 clones, 75% to 90% seen once; the top ten hold approximately 0.2%. The chain links TRBV5-1 to TRBJ2-2, with TRBD2 identical over 9 bases. This receptor was taken from an adult with an advanced solid tumor such as melanoma, head and neck, liver or kidney cancer. This material consisted of CD4+ or CD8+ T cells sorted from blood, taken in a trial of the OX40 agonist ivuxolimab. DNA for the CDR3: TGCGCCAGCAGCTTGGGACTAGCGGCTTACACCGGGGAGCTGTTTTTT. Its translation: CASSLGLAAYTGELFF.